This T cell receptor (beta chain) was recovered during a study of identical twins. In its sample, this clonotype was seen many times. TCRdb fed the 5' RACE reads into MiXCR, producing one record per CDR3 protein. Of approximately 220,000 distinct CDR3 sequences in the sample, 7.5% are singletons; the top ten hold more than 1.5%. CDR1 and CDR2 from the germline V gene are MDHEN and SYDVKM. This CDR3 spans 16 amino acids. Trimming cost V 6 bases and J 2 bases; bases outside gene matches: 12. This sample also belongs to another study, concerning yellow fever vaccine responses in identical twins.

Material for sequencing was memory (CD45RO+) T cells sorted from blood. The clonotype was recovered from a woman younger than 35 in good health. The chain is built from TRBV28 and TRBJ1-1; 7 nucleotides line up with TRBD1. The CDR3 sequence is CASSPTGLRANTEAFF. The CDR3, as DNA: TGTGCCAGCAGCCCGACAGGGCTGAGGGCAAACACTGAAGCTTTCTTT.